These 9 T cell receptor beta chains share one sample of origin, sequenced in a study of type 1 regulatory T cells. In TCRdb, the reads were re-called with MiXCR into one record per CDR3 protein. The sample gives over 90,000 distinct CDR3 sequences, around a third of which show up once; around 2.2% is in the top ten. Input material: CD4+ T cells, either the whole sample or a sorted fraction (not recorded which). The receptors come from a human donor in good health.

This clonotype appeared a single time. The V call is TRBV5-1, the J call TRBJ2-5, with D perhaps matching TRBD1 or TRBD2 (5 bases each). The V end lost 4 bases, the J end lost 6 bases, and 13 bases lay between the germline ends. Germline lookup yields CDR1 SGHRS and CDR2 YFSETQ. The CDR3 is 13 residues long. The CDR3 loop is CASSPSGAQTQYF. Here the CDR3 DNA reads TGCGCCAGCAGCCCCTCCGGGGCCCAGACCCAGTACTTC.

There are a few counts of this clonotype. DNA of the CDR3: TGCGCCAGCAGCGTAGGACAGGGGAAGAATGAAAAACTGTTTTTT. Translated: CASSVGQGKNEKLFF. The gene calls are TRBV5-1 and TRBJ1-4, with TRBD1 identical over 9 bases. The CDR3 runs to 15 residues. Trimming removed 4 bases from V and 5 bases from J; junction bases left unmatched: 6. Germline V gene lookup returns CDR1 SGHRS and CDR2 YFSETQ.

The chain combines TRBV15 with TRBJ2-3; 8 bases map to TRBD2. The CDR3 covers 15 residues. Germline-derived CDR1 and CDR2 are LNHNV and YYDKDF (reference sequence). With 4 bases clipped from V and 5 bases from J, the junction kept 8 bases outside the gene matches. The CDR3: CATSKTGGPGDTQYF. The CDR3 bases are TGTGCCACCAGCAAAACGGGAGGGCCGGGAGATACGCAGTATTTT.

The chain couples TRBV5-1 to TRBJ2-1; 8 bases are a match to TRBD2. The CDR3 has 16 amino acids. The V gene's germline CDR1 is SGHRS and CDR2 YFSETQ. The V segment lost 4 bases and the J segment 7 bases; nucleotides outside the gene matches: 13. The CDR3 nucleotides are TGCGCCAGCAGCCGGGGGGGGAGTCGCAGAGGGAATGAGCAGTTCTTC. It translates to CASSRGGSRRGNEQFF.

This clonotype was recorded a few times. V gene TRBV15 combines with J gene TRBJ2-5, with TRBD1 matching 7 bases. The junction had 9 bases not matched to a gene; V was cut back by 4 bases and J by 4 bases. Germline assignment: CDR1 LNHNV and CDR2 YYDKDF (reference sequence). There are 15 residues in the CDR3. CDR3 sequence reads: CATSTRQGPGETQYF. CDR3 bases: TGTGCCACCAGCACCAGACAGGGCCCGGGAGAGACCCAGTACTTC.

In this sample, this clonotype turned up a few times. The J gene is TRBJ2-1, the V gene TRBV7-2; unclear D gene. CDR1 is SGHTA, CDR2 FQGNSA, per germline. V lost 1 base, J lost 0 bases, and 10 bases lay in between. This CDR3 is 16 amino acids long. CDR3 DNA: TGTGCCAGCAGCTTAGACCGGGTCAGCTCCTACAATGAGCAGTTCTTC. This gives the protein CASSLDRVSSYNEQFF.

The chain links TRBV5-1 to TRBJ2-1, with TRBD2 identical over 10 bases. Germline lookup yields CDR1 SGHRS and CDR2 YFSETQ. The CDR3 contains 17 residues. The trim removed 0 bases at V and 1 base at J, leaving 4 bases unmatched. CDR3 sequence (DNA): TGCGCCAGCAGCTTGGGGACTAGCGGAATTTCCTACAATGAGCAGTTCTTC. Residues: CASSLGTSGISYNEQFF.

This clonotype has only one observation. CDR3 sequence reads: CASSQLRDRVTGELFF. CDR3 sequence (DNA): TGTGCCAGCAGCCAACTTCGGGACAGGGTCACCGGGGAGCTGTTTTTT. The gene calls are TRBV14 and TRBJ2-2; 9 positions match TRBD1. Germline V gives CDR1 SGHDN, CDR2 FVKESK. Trimming cost V 2 bases and J 4 bases; bases outside gene matches: 5. This CDR3 spans 16 amino acids.

The sample holds a few counts of this clonotype. The V and J genes are TRBV7-2 and TRBJ1-1; D unresolved. CDR3 size: 16 residues. CDR1 and CDR2 from the germline V gene are SGHTA and FQGNSA. V was trimmed by 5 bases and J by 0 bases, leaving 16 bases between them. In DNA form, the CDR3 reads TGTGCCAGCAGCGACGGGCGGGATAGACTGAACACTGAAGCTTTCTTT. This codes for CASSDGRDRLNTEAFF.